A single sample is the source of the 9 T cell receptor beta chains below, sequenced in a study of T cell repertoires in cytomegalovirus infection. No antigen has been assigned to these receptors. TCRdb called the reads again in MiXCR, with one record for every CDR3 protein. Of approximately 260,000 distinct CDR3 sequences listed, roughly a fifth are singletons. Specimen: cultured PBMCs, collected from culture after CMV antigen stimulation. The source of these receptors is a human donor in good health (CMV status not recorded). Some clones in this sample may be carry-over from other donors' samples.

The chain combines TRBV20-1 with TRBJ2-1, with D possibly being TRBD1 (6 bases). The germline gives CDR1 DFQATT, CDR2 SNEGSKA (reference sequence). Trimming removed 6 bases from V and 9 bases from J, with 24 bases in between. The CDR3 length is 15 residues. The CDR3: CSAESGTSGRGEQFF. CDR3 in DNA: TGCAGTGCCGAAAGTGGGACAAGTGGGAGAGGTGAGCAGTTCTTC.

This clonotype was recorded at least ten times. The chain recombines TRBV7-2 with TRBJ2-5; no definite D call. The V end lost 6 bases, the J end lost 5 bases, and 13 bases lay between the germline ends. The CDR3 has 13 amino acids. CDR1 SGHTA and CDR2 FQGNSA come from the germline V gene. The CDR3 here is CASRPNLGETQYF. The DNA of the CDR3 is TGTGCCAGCAGACCCAACCTGGGCGAGACCCAGTACTTC.

This clonotype appeared many times. The rearrangement uses TRBV7-6 and TRBJ1-6, with 9 bases that match TRBD1. The V and J ends lost 4 bases and 6 bases, in that order; junction bases with no gene match: 4. The CDR3 extends over 15 amino acids. Germline loops: CDR1 SGHVS, CDR2 FNYEAQ. CDR3: CASSSLGQGNSPLHF. DNA for the CDR3: TGTGCCAGCAGCTCGCTGGGACAGGGTAATTCACCCCTCCACTTT.

The CDR3 region has the DNA TGTGCCAGCAGCTTTGGTCCGACGGGGTACAATGAGCAGTTCTTC. This codes for CASSFGPTGYNEQFF. The J gene is TRBJ2-1, the V gene TRBV7-6, with D possibly matching TRBD2 (5 bases). The CDR3 has 15 residues. The germline V gene has CDR1 SGHVS and CDR2 FNYEAQ. Trimming took 3 bases from V and 4 from J, leaving 13 bases between them.

This sequence joins TRBV28 and TRBJ1-1; 8 bases fit TRBD1. The length of the CDR3 is 13 residues. CDR1 MDHEN and CDR2 SYDVKM come from the germline V gene. Germline trimming cut 10 bases from V and 1 base from J; bases unmatched to any gene: 5. This chain's CDR3 is CATRDRKNTEAFF. The CDR3 bases are TGTGCCACCCGGGACAGGAAGAACACTGAAGCTTTCTTT.

The table lists this clonotype with a few counts. The chain links TRBV12-3 or TRBV12-4 to TRBJ1-1; 7 nucleotides align to TRBD1. There are 14 residues in the CDR3. V shed 7 bases, J shed 0 bases, and the junction held 5 bases outside the gene matches. The CDR3, as DNA: TGTGCCAGCAAGCCAACAGGGGTGAACACTGAAGCTTTCTTT. It translates to CASKPTGVNTEAFF.

Remarks on this clonotype: A much larger clonotype is one base distant, so this may be a read error. This chain joins TRBV28 and TRBJ2-1; 7 bases are a match to TRBD1. Per the germline V gene, CDR1 is MDHEN and CDR2 is SYDVKM. CDR3 length: 14 residues. The CDR3, as DNA: TGTGCCCTCACTTCCGGGACAGATTACAATGAGCAGATCTTC. Translated: CALTSGTDYNEQIF.

The rearrangement joins TRBV12-3 or TRBV12-4 to TRBJ2-1; D is perhaps TRBD2 (6 bases). Trimming pared 5 bases from V and 1 base from J, leaving 24 bases between. This CDR3 comprises 19 residues. As DNA, the CDR3 is TGTGCCAGCAGTGGCGGGGTGGGCGGGGACCTTTTATCCTACAATGAGCAGTTCTTC. Translated: CASSGGVGGDLLSYNEQFF.

The chain combines TRBV20-1 with TRBJ1-4; TRBD1 is a possible D gene (6 bases). This CDR3 has 12 residues. Germline V gene sequence: CDR1 DFQATT, CDR2 SNEGSKA (reference sequence). Deletions cut 4 bases from V and 7 bases from J, with 10 bases between. Here the CDR3 DNA reads TGCAGTGCTATGAGGGGGTTTGAAAAACTGTTTTTT. Encoded protein: CSAMRGFEKLFF.